One sample yielded the 31 T cell receptor beta chains listed below, sequenced in a study of blood T cell repertoires in COVID-19. Repertoires were generated with immunoSEQ multiplex PCR, while TCRdb's copy carries only in-frame clones and drops some. The sample yields about 270,000 clones, 85% to 90% seen once. The sequencing input was PBMCs or T cells enriched from blood (not recorded which). The receptors originated from a woman aged 18-35 years who had recovered from COVID-19.

The genes are TRBV7-9 and TRBJ1-1, with TRBD1 matching over 9 bases. The CDR3 has 15 residues. V shed 5 bases, J shed 4 bases, and the junction held 8 bases outside the gene matches. CDR1 and CDR2 (germline): SEHNR, FQNEAQ (reference sequence). CDR3 DNA: TGTGCCAGCAGCCCCGGGTCGACAGGGGGCACTGAAGCTTTCTTT. The encoded protein is CASSPGSTGGTEAFF.

The chain employs TRBV6-5 and TRBJ1-6; TRBD1 might be the D (5 bases). The CDR3 sequence is 15 residues long. The V gene lost 8 bases and the J gene lost 5 bases, with 16 bases spanning the gap. The germline gives CDR1 MNHEY, CDR2 SVGAGI. Here the CDR3 DNA reads TGTGCCAGCGTTACTCGGCAGGGTGATAATTCACCCCTCCACTTT. Translation: CASVTRQGDNSPLHF.

V gene TRBV6-5 combines with J gene TRBJ2-2; 8 nucleotides agree with TRBD1. V lost 7 bases and J lost 6; bases outside the gene matches: 4. Per germline, CDR1 MNHEY and CDR2 SVGAGI. There are 13 residues in the CDR3. The CDR3 sequence: CASTRGRSGELFF. The DNA for the CDR3 is TGTGCCAGCACCAGGGGGCGCTCCGGGGAGCTGTTTTTT.

This rearrangement joins TRBV21-1 to TRBJ2-7; whether TRBD1, the table's D call, matches the DNA was not checked. TRBV21-1 is noted as a pseudogene. The CDR3 has 15 residues. The CDR3 sequence is CASSKRWNSCYEQYF. The CDR3, as DNA: TGTGCCAGCAGCAAACGGTGGAACAGCTGCTACGAGCAGTACTTC.

The chain combines TRBV7-9 with TRBJ2-1, with TRBD2 identical over 10 bases. The V and J ends lost 5 bases and 0 bases, in that order; junction bases with no gene match: 4. This CDR3 comprises 16 residues. CDR1 is SEHNR and CDR2 is FQNEAQ in the germline V gene (reference sequence). The CDR3 DNA is TGTGCCAGCAGCACCCGACTAGCGGGCTCCTACAATGAGCAGTTCTTC. Protein sequence: CASSTRLAGSYNEQFF.

Written as DNA, the CDR3 is TGTGCCAGTAGTATCCGGGACTCCCCCGCGGAGACCCAGTACTTC. Protein sequence: CASSIRDSPAETQYF. The V call is TRBV19, the J call TRBJ2-5; perhaps TRBD2 as D (6 bases). V shed 3 bases and J shed 5 bases, with 16 bases lying between them. This CDR3 is 15 amino acids long. Germline V lookup: CDR1 LNHDA, CDR2 SQIVND (reference sequence).

This rearrangement joins TRBV3-1 (or the pseudogene TRBV3-2) to TRBJ2-7, with 9 bases identical to TRBD2. This CDR3 region has 14 residues. V was clipped by 5 bases and J by 4 bases; unmatched bases: 6. Germline assignment: CDR1 LGHDT and CDR2 YNNKEL (reference sequence). The chain's CDR3 is CASSFGLAIYEQYF. CDR3 DNA: TGTGCCAGCAGCTTCGGACTAGCGATATACGAGCAGTACTTC.

DNA of the CDR3: TGTGCCAGCTCCGAAGGGGGCGCCGTCGGTGAGCAGTACTTC. This encodes CASSEGGAVGEQYF. The chain combines TRBV9 with TRBJ2-7; 7 nucleotides align to TRBD1. Germline V gene sequence: CDR1 SGDLS, CDR2 YYNGEE. The CDR3 is made up of 14 amino acids. V shed 7 bases and J 7 bases; nucleotides not matched to a gene: 14.

This clone has just a few counts. The J gene is TRBJ1-5, the V gene TRBV19; D might be TRBD1 (6 bases). CDR3 size: 15 residues. Trimming removed 3 bases from V and 0 bases from J, with 9 bases in between. CDR1 LNHDA and CDR2 SQIVND come from the germline V gene (reference sequence). For the CDR3, the DNA is TGTGCCAGTAGTATTCGGACAGATAGCAATCAGCCCCAGCATTTT. The encoded protein is CASSIRTDSNQPQHF. The whole variable domain, filled in from reference TRBV19 and TRBJ1-5, reads DGGITQSPKYLFRKEGQNVTLSCEQNLNHDAMYWYRQDPGQGLRLIYYSQIVNDFQKGDIAEGYSVSREKKESFPLTVTSAQKNPTAFYLCASSIRTDSNQPQHFGDGTRLSIL.

Here the CDR3 DNA reads TGCGCCAGCAGCTTGCTTGGTGGAGGGGTTGATCAGCCCCAGCATTTT. This encodes CASSLLGGGVDQPQHF. This sequence joins TRBV5-1 and TRBJ1-5; D possibly corresponds to TRBD1 (5 bases). The CDR3 runs 16 residues. From germline, CDR1 is SGHRS and CDR2 YFSETQ. V was shortened by 1 base and J by 5 bases, with 16 bases between the two germline ends.

The chain links TRBV12-3 or TRBV12-4 to TRBJ1-5; TRBD1 aligns across 8 bases. J was trimmed by 16 bases and V by 8 bases; bases with no gene match: 10. The CDR3 is 11 amino acids. The DNA of the CDR3 is TGTGCCAGCGGGACAGGTCCCCCCTCACATTTT. This sequence encodes CASGTGPPSHF.

V and J are TRBV29-1 and TRBJ1-5, with D perhaps TRBD1 (5 bases). V shed 5 bases and J shed 4 bases, with 12 bases lying between them. CDR3 size: 13 residues. Per the germline V gene, CDR1 is SQVTM and CDR2 is ANQGSEA. CDR3 sequence reads: CSVSQGANQPQHF. The CDR3 DNA follows: TGCAGCGTTTCCCAGGGCGCGAATCAGCCCCAGCATTTT.

The chain links TRBV12-3 or TRBV12-4 to TRBJ1-2; 7 bases line up with TRBD1. The CDR3 contains 11 residues. V shed 6 bases, J shed 8 bases, and the junction held 3 bases outside the gene matches. CDR3 region: CASRHRGGYTF. In nucleotides, the CDR3 is TGTGCCAGCAGACACAGGGGAGGCTACACCTTC.

This chain links TRBV27 with TRBJ2-7; 8 positions agree with TRBD2. This CDR3 contains 15 residues. The V and J ends lost 5 bases and 4 bases, in that order; junction bases with no gene match: 10. The V gene's germline CDR1 is MNHEY and CDR2 SMNVEV (reference sequence). In DNA, the CDR3 is TGTGCCAGCAGTGAGGGAGTAGCGGGGAGTTACGAGCAGTACTTC. It codes for CASSEGVAGSYEQYF.

The chain recombines TRBV9 with TRBJ1-2; tentative D call: TRBD1 (5 bases). Per the germline V gene, CDR1 is SGDLS and CDR2 is YYNGEE. The CDR3 has 14 residues. V was cut by 4 bases and J by 5 bases, with 15 bases left in between. CDR3 DNA: TGTGCCAGCAGCCTCCAGGGAAGGCCTTATGGCTACACCTTC. Translating it yields CASSLQGRPYGYTF. Full variable domain (rest looked up from reference TRBV9 and TRBJ1-2): DSGVTQTPKHLITATGQRVTLRCSPRSGDLSVYWYQQSLDQGLQFLIQYYNGEERAKGNILERFSAQQFPDLHSELNLSSLELGDSALYFCASSLQGRPYGYTFGSGTRLTVV.

The V call is TRBV19, the J call TRBJ1-5; 9 bases line up with TRBD1. V shed 7 bases and J 3 bases; nucleotides not matched to a gene: 7. The CDR3 is 15 amino acids. Germline CDR1 reads LNHDA; CDR2 reads SQIVND (reference sequence). CDR3 region: CASIPDRGYNQPQHF. As DNA, the CDR3 is TGTGCCAGTATTCCAGACAGGGGGTACAATCAGCCCCAGCATTTT.

This clone occurred once. The chain carries TRBV29-1 and TRBJ1-4; 8 nucleotides align to TRBD1. Trimming took 3 bases from V and 10 from J; bases not matched to a gene: 4. Germline assignment: CDR1 SQVTM and CDR2 ANQGSEA. This CDR3 has 12 residues. CDR3 protein: CSVDPGQGKLFF. In DNA, the CDR3 is TGCAGCGTTGATCCAGGACAGGGAAAACTGTTTTTT.

Only a few counts were recorded for this clone. The gene calls are TRBV25-1 and TRBJ1-1; D is perhaps TRBD1 (5 bases). The V end was cut by 3 bases, the J end by 2 bases, with 13 bases between. Per germline, CDR1 MGHDK and CDR2 SYGVNS. The CDR3 sequence is 15 residues long. The CDR3 loop reads CASSEGRGTNTEAFF. The DNA for the CDR3 is TGTGCCAGCAGTGAGGGGCGGGGGACTAACACTGAAGCTTTCTTT.

The chain combines TRBV5-4 with TRBJ1-4; tentative D call: TRBD1 (5 bases). The germline V and J ends were trimmed by 4 bases and 5 bases, with 12 bases remaining between them. This CDR3 is 14 amino acids long. The germline gives CDR1 SGHNT, CDR2 YYREEE (reference sequence). The CDR3 loop reads CASSGGGPNEKLFF. The CDR3 DNA reads as TGTGCCAGCAGCGGGGGAGGGCCCAATGAAAAACTGTTTTTT.

The V call is TRBV4-1, the J call TRBJ2-1; D gene ambiguous. Trimming cost V 0 bases and J 4 bases, with 10 bases left between them. The CDR3 is made up of 15 amino acids. Germline V gene sequence: CDR1 MGHRA, CDR2 YSYEKL. Here the CDR3 reads CASSQEQVPYNEQFF. The CDR3 coding sequence is TGCGCCAGCAGCCAAGAGCAGGTTCCTTACAATGAGCAGTTCTTC.

The rearrangement links TRBV18 to TRBJ2-1, with D tentatively TRBD2 (5 bases). The germline V gene has CDR1 KGHSH and CDR2 LQKENI. Deletions cut 2 bases from V and 0 bases from J, with 14 bases between. The CDR3 has 17 amino acids. The CDR3 sequence: CASSPGGGLSSYNEQFF. In nucleotides, the CDR3 is TGTGCCAGCTCACCAGGCGGCGGGCTTAGCTCCTACAATGAGCAGTTCTTC.

The chain joins TRBV7-8 to TRBJ1-4, with unresolved D. Per germline, CDR1 SGHVS and CDR2 FQNEAQ. V gave up 2 bases and J gave up 3 bases, with 10 bases separating them. The length of the CDR3 is 15 residues. The CDR3 region is CASSLRGPSNEKLFF. The CDR3 nucleotides read TGTGCCAGCAGCTTAAGAGGGCCCTCTAATGAAAAACTGTTTTTT.

This clone was seen once. The chain couples TRBV25-1 to TRBJ1-2; D perhaps matches TRBD1 (6 bases). The germline V and J ends were trimmed by 1 base and 4 bases, with 13 bases remaining between them. This CDR3 spans 15 amino acids. From germline, CDR1 is MGHDK and CDR2 SYGVNS. CDR3 protein: CASSESGGLGYGYTF. The DNA for the CDR3 is TGTGCCAGCAGTGAATCGGGGGGCTTGGGCTATGGCTACACCTTC.

The chain recombines TRBV6-1 with TRBJ1-2, with 8 nucleotides matching TRBD1. The junction had 12 bases not matched to a gene; V was cut back by 2 bases and J by 10 bases. The CDR3 loop spans 15 amino acids. Germline lookup yields CDR1 MNHNS and CDR2 SASEGT. The CDR3 region has the DNA TGTGCCAGCAGTGAATACCGGGACAGGCCCACTTCCTACACCTTC. It is translated as CASSEYRDRPTSYTF.

This chain uses TRBV19 with TRBJ2-1; D is unclear. The CDR3 runs 15 residues. In germline, CDR1 is LNHDA, CDR2 SQIVND (reference sequence). Trimming took 5 bases from V and 0 from J, leaving 11 bases between them. The CDR3 coding sequence is TGTGCCAGTAGTCGACTGGCGAGCTCCTACAATGAGCAGTTCTTC. The encoded protein is CASSRLASSYNEQFF.

This chain links TRBV12-3 or TRBV12-4 with TRBJ1-1, with 8 bases fitting TRBD1. J was trimmed by 8 bases and V by 5 bases; bases with no gene match: 4. CDR3 length: 12 residues. The CDR3 nucleotides read TGTGCCAGCAGTCATGGACAGGGAGAAGCTTTCTTT. As protein: CASSHGQGEAFF.

The CDR3 coding sequence is TGTGCCAGCAGGTATCCCGGACAGGAAGAAGCTTTCTTT. Translating it yields CASRYPGQEEAFF. The V and J genes are TRBV7-9 and TRBJ1-1; 7 bases align to TRBD1. The CDR3 is 13 amino acids. Germline values: CDR1 SEHNR, CDR2 FQNEAQ (reference sequence). V was clipped by 6 bases and J by 8 bases; unmatched bases: 9.

J is TRBJ2-1 and V is TRBV11-3; TRBD1 matches at 9 bases. The CDR3 is made up of 15 amino acids. The junction had 10 bases not matched to a gene; V was cut back by 6 bases and J by 7 bases. From germline, CDR1 is SGHNT and CDR2 YENEEA. CDR3 sequence (DNA): TGTGCCAGCAGTGAAACCGGGACAGGGAGGAATGAGCAGTTCTTC. Translated: CASSETGTGRNEQFF.

This chain joins TRBV7-9 and TRBJ1-4; D is perhaps TRBD1 (6 bases). Germline loops: CDR1 SEHNR, CDR2 FQNEAQ (reference sequence). The V end was cut by 5 bases, the J end by 3 bases, with 19 bases between. This CDR3 contains 17 residues. The CDR3 sequence: CASSTGGQGPANEKLFF. The CDR3 DNA sequence: TGTGCCAGCAGCACTGGGGGCCAAGGGCCTGCTAATGAAAAACTGTTTTTT.

The chain combines TRBV19 with TRBJ1-6, with D possibly being TRBD1 (6 bases). V was shortened by 7 bases and J by 10 bases, with 17 bases between the two germline ends. The germline gives CDR1 LNHDA, CDR2 SQIVND (reference sequence). The CDR3 has 14 residues. The CDR3 coding sequence is TGTGCCAGTACCCTGGGACAACTCAAATCACCCCTCCACTTT. Residues: CASTLGQLKSPLHF.

The chain employs TRBV6-6 and TRBJ1-2, with 9 nucleotides matching TRBD1. CDR1 is MNHNY and CDR2 is SVGAGI in the germline V gene (reference sequence). V lost 5 bases to trimming and J lost 6 bases; unmatched junction nucleotides: 16. The CDR3 is 17 residues long. For the CDR3, the DNA is TGTGCCAGCAGTCGACACCGACGAGGGGGACAGGGAGATGGCTACACCTTC. Protein sequence: CASSRHRRGGQGDGYTF.